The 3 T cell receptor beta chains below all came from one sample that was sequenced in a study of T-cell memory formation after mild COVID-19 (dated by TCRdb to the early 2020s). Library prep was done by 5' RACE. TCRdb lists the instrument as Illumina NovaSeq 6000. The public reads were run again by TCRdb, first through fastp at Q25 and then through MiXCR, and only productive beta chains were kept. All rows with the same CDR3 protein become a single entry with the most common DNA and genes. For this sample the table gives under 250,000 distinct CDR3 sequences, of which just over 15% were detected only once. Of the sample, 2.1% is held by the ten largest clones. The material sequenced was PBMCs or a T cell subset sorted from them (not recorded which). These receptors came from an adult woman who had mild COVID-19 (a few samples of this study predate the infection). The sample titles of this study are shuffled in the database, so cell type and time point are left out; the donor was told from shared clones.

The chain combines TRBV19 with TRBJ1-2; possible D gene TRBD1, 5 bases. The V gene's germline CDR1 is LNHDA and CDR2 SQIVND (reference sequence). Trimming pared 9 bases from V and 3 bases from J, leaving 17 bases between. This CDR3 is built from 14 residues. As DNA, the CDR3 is TGTGCCAGCAGAGGGACCGGCGGCGACTATGGCTACACCTTC. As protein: CASRGTGGDYGYTF.

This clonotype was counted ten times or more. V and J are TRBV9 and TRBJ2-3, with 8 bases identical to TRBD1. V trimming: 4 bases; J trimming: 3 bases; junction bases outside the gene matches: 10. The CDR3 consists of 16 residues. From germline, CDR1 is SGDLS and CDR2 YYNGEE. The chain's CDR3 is CASSTQTGGITDTQYF. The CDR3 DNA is TGTGCCAGCAGCACCCAAACAGGGGGTATAACAGATACGCAGTATTTT.

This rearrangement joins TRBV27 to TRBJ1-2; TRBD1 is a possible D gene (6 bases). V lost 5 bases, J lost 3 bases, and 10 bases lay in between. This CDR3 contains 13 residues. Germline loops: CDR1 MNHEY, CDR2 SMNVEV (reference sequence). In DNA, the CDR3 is TGTGCCAGCAGTCTCGACAGGTACTATGGCTACACCTTC. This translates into CASSLDRYYGYTF.